The T cell receptor (beta chain) under discussion was sequenced for a study of T cell repertoires in cytomegalovirus infection. At the level of the study: Based on public TCR beta signatures, there were indications of CMV infection and of a matching HLA type.

Each CDR3 protein is one row after TCRdb ran MiXCR on the reads. The sample lists 150,000 to 200,000 distinct CDR3 sequences; roughly 28% were seen once. The study's findings and limits: The study found HLA-C-restricted CMV-specific TCR beta clonotypes dominating the ex vivo response. Cumulative frequency of public TCR beta families picked out carriers of CMV plus the relevant HLA.

With respect to this clonotype: The antigen remains undetermined.

Trimming took 6 bases from V and 6 from J, leaving 17 bases between them. The CDR3 has 14 residues. This clonotype was obtained from a human donor in good health (CMV status not recorded). Some clones in this sample may be carry-over from other donors' samples. Sequences were obtained from PBMCs. This rearrangement joins TRBV12-3 or TRBV12-4 to TRBJ1-1; TRBD1 might be the D (5 bases). CDR3: CASRGPGSFAEAFF. The CDR3 DNA reads as TGTGCCAGCAGGGGACCCGGGTCTTTCGCTGAAGCTTTCTTT.